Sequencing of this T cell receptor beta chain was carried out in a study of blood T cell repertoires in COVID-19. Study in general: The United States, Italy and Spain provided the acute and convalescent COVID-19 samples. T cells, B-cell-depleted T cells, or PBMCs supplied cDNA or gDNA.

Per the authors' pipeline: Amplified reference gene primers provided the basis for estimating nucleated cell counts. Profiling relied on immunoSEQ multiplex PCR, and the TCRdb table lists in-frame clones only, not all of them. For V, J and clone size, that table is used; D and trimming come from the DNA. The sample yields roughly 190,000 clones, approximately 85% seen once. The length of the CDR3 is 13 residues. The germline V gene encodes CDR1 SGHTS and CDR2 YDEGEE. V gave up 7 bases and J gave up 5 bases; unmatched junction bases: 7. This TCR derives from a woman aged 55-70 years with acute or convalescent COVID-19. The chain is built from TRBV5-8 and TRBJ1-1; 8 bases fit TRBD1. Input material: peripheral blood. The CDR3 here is CASPFDRGTEAFF. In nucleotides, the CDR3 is TGTGCCAGCCCATTTGACAGGGGAACTGAAGCTTTCTTT. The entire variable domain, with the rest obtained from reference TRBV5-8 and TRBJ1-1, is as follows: EAGVTQSPTHLIKTRGQQATLRCSPISGHTSVYWYQQALGLGLQFLLWYDEGEERNRGNFPPRFSGRQFPNYSSELNVNALELEDSALYLCASPFDRGTEAFFGQGTRLTVV.